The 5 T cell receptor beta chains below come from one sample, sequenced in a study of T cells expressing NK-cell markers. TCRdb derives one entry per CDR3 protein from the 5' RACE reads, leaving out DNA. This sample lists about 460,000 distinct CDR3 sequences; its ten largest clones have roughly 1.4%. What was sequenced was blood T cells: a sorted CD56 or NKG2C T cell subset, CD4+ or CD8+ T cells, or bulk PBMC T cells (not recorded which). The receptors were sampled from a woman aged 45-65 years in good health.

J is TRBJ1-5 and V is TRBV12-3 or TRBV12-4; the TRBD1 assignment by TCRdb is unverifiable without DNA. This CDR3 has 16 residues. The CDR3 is CASSQLRGRGKQPQHF.

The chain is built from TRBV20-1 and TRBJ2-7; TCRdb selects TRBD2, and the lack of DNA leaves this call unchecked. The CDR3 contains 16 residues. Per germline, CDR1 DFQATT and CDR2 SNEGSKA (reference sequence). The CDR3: CSASGRAGGQRSEQYF.

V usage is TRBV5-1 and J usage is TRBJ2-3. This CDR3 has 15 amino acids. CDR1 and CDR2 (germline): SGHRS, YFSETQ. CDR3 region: CASSLALSSTDTQYF.

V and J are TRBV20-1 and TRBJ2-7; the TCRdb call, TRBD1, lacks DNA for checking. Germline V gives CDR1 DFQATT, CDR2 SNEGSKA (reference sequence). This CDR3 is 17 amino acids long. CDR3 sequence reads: CSAGGRDTLKVRGEQYF.

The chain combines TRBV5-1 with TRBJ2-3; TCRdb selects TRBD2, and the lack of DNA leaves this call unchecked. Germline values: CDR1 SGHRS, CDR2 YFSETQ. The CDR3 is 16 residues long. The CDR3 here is CASSPLRELQSDTQYF.